The rows below give T cell receptor beta chains drawn from one sample of a study of long-term antiretroviral therapy in people with HIV. Measured with immunoSEQ multiplex PCR; TCRdb has only the in-frame clones, and not every one. The sample contains under 20,000 clones, more than 80% of which appear only once. Sequenced material: unsorted PBMCs, taken 0.2 years after starting antiretroviral therapy. Receptors originate from a woman in her thirties or forties with HIV. Both conserved end residues are part of each CDR3. The D gene is left open where the match is weak. Clone size is shown for a subset of rows, as once, few, many or a class of expanded clone.

TRBV19	TRBJ1-2	TRBD1	.	CASNDRGQIHGYTF	TGTGCCAGTAACGACAGGGGGCAAATCCATGGCTACACCTTC
TRBV10-3	TRBJ1-2	TRBD1	once	CAISDPGQGSYGYTF	TGTGCCATCAGTGACCCCGGACAGGGATCCTATGGCTACACCTTC
TRBV7-9	TRBJ1-2	.	medium-sized	CASSLGARDWKGYTF	TGTGCCAGCAGCTTGGGGGCGAGGGATTGGAAGGGCTACACCTTC
TRBV19	TRBJ1-2	.	few	CASSAPGMAGYTF	TGTGCCAGTAGTGCCCCCGGGATGGCGGGCTACACCTTC
TRBV7-9	TRBJ2-7	TRBD2	.	CASSLGASGGVFAYEQYF	TGTGCCAGCAGCCTTGGGGCTAGCGGGGGAGTTTTTGCCTACGAGCAGTACTTC
TRBV19	TRBJ2-7	.	.	CASSMITGIEGSYEQYF	TGTGCCAGTAGTATGATAACAGGGATAGAGGGCTCCTACGAGCAGTACTTC
TRBV19	TRBJ1-1	.	.	CASSVSRNTEAFF	TGTGCCAGTAGTGTCTCCAGGAACACTGAAGCTTTCTTT
TRBV5-1	TRBJ2-7	.	.	CASSLDVYEQYF	TGCGCCAGCAGCTTGGACGTCTACGAGCAGTACTTC
TRBV19	TRBJ2-3	.	once	CASSINPGLAQYF	TGTGCCAGTAGTATAAACCCCGGGCTGGCGCAGTATTTT
TRBV11-2	TRBJ2-1	TRBD2	.	CASSRTSGLYNEQFF	TGTGCCAGCAGCCGGACTAGCGGCCTCTACAATGAGCAGTTCTTC
TRBV5-8	TRBJ2-1	.	.	CASSPPARGDEQFF	TGTGCCAGCAGCCCCCCGGCCAGGGGGGATGAGCAGTTCTTC
TRBV7-2	TRBJ2-1	.	.	CASSSQGGTYNEQFF	TGTGCCAGCAGCTCCCAAGGGGGGACATACAATGAGCAGTTCTTC
TRBV7-9	TRBJ1-3	.	.	CASSLAGNTIYF	TGTGCCAGCAGCTTAGCTGGAAACACCATATATTTT
TRBV7-7	TRBJ2-5	.	.	CASSLAETQETQYF	TGTGCCAGCAGCTTAGCAGAAACGCAAGAGACCCAGTACTTC
TRBV7-8	TRBJ2-1	TRBD2	.	CASSFPGTSPYNEQFF	TGTGCCAGCAGCTTCCCAGGGACTAGCCCCTACAATGAGCAGTTCTTC
TRBV6-5	TRBJ2-7	.	.	CASSYQKGYEQYF	TGTGCCAGCAGTTACCAAAAAGGATACGAGCAGTACTTC
TRBV28	TRBJ2-1	TRBD1	.	CAYSGQGAYNEQFF	TGTGCCTACTCCGGACAGGGGGCGTACAATGAGCAGTTCTTC
TRBV19	TRBJ2-1	TRBD2	.	CASSKRGTSGGQSSYNEQFF	TGTGCCAGTAGTAAAAGGGGGACTAGCGGGGGGCAAAGCTCCTACAATGAGCAGTTCTTC
TRBV5-1	TRBJ2-3	TRBD2	.	CASSLEAGKGDTQYF	TGCGCCAGCAGCTTGGAAGCGGGAAAGGGAGATACGCAGTATTTT
TRBV28	TRBJ1-2	.	.	CASRSLVDGYTF	TGTGCCAGCCGTTCTTTGGTCGATGGCTACACCTTC
TRBV7-9	TRBJ1-2	.	few	CASSLAEYGYTF	TGTGCCAGCAGCTTGGCAGAATATGGCTACACCTTC
TRBV11-2	TRBJ1-1	.	.	CASSLAGRSTEAFF	TGTGCCAGCAGCTTAGCGGGGCGGAGTACTGAAGCTTTCTTT
TRBV27	TRBJ1-5	.	.	CASSFGGADQPQHF	TGTGCCAGCAGTTTTGGGGGGGCCGACCAGCCCCAGCATTTT
TRBV4-3	TRBJ2-7	TRBD1	once	CASSQGQGIIYEQYF	TGCGCCAGCAGCCAGGGACAGGGTATAATCTACGAGCAGTACTTC
TRBV25-1	TRBJ1-4	TRBD1	.	CASSPPPGTGEGKLFF	TGTGCCAGCAGCCCTCCCCCCGGGACAGGGGAGGGAAAACTGTTTTTT
TRBV5-1	TRBJ2-1	TRBD2	.	CASSWGVAGVSYEQFF	TGCGCCAGCAGCTGGGGAGTAGCGGGAGTGTCTTATGAGCAGTTCTTC
TRBV28	TRBJ2-5	.	.	CASSLTALQETQYF	TGTGCCAGCAGTTTGACAGCCCTCCAAGAGACCCAGTACTTC
TRBV25-1	TRBJ2-7	TRBD2	.	CASSDVGLADYEQYF	TGTGCCAGCAGTGACGTAGGACTAGCGGACTACGAGCAGTACTTC
TRBV7-2	TRBJ2-5	.	.	CASSHGQLETQYF	TGTGCCAGCAGCCACGGACAGCTAGAGACCCAGTACTTC
TRBV11-3	TRBJ2-7	TRBD1	.	CASSLDRTGVYYEQYF	TGTGCCAGCAGCTTAGATCGGACAGGGGTTTACTACGAGCAGTACTTC
TRBV5-1	TRBJ2-6	.	.	CASSFGEPTNVLTF	TGCGCCAGCAGCTTTGGAGAGCCCACCAACGTCCTGACTTTC
TRBV10-3	TRBJ2-2	.	once	CAISVLGGANTGELFF	TGTGCCATCAGTGTTTTAGGGGGAGCGAACACCGGGGAGCTGTTTTTT
TRBV7-6	TRBJ1-1	TRBD1	few	CASSLGTANEAFF	TGTGCCAGCAGCTTGGGGACAGCTAATGAAGCTTTCTTT